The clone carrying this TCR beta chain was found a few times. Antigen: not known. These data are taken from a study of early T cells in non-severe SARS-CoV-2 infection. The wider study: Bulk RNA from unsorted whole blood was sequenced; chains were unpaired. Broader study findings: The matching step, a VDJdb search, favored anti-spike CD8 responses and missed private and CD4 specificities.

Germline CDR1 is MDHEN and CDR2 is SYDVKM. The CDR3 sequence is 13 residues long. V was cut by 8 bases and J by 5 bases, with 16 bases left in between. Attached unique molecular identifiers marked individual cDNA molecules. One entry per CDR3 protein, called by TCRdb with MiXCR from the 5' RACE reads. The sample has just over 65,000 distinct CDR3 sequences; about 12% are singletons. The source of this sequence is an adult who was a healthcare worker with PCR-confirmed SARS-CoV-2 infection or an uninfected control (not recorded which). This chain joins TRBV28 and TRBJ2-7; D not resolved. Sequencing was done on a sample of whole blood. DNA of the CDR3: TGTGCCAGCGTGGGCAGGTTGGTCCACGAGCAGTACTTC. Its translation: CASVGRLVHEQYF.